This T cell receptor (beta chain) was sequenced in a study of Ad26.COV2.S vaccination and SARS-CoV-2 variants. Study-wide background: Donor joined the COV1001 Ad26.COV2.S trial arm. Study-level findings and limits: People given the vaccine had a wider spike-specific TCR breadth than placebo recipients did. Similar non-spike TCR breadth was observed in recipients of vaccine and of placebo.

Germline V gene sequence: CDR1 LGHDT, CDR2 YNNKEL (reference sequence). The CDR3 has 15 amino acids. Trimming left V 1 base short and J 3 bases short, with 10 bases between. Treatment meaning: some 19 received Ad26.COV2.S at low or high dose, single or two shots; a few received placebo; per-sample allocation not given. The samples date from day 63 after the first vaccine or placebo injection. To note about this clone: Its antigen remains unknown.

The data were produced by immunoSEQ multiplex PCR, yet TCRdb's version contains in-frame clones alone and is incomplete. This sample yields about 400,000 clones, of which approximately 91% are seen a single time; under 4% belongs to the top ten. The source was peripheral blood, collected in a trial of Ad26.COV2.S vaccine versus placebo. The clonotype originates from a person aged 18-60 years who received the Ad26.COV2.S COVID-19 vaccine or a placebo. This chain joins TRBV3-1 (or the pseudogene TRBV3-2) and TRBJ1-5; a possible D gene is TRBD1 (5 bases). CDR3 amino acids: CASSQAGDPNQPQHF. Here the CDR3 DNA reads TGTGCCAGCAGCCAAGCGGGGGACCCCAATCAGCCCCAGCATTTT.